The present T cell receptor beta chain was sequenced within a study of cytomegalovirus exposure and HLA in healthy donors. Study outcomes and limitations: TCR beta sequences reportedly predicted the HLA-A and HLA-B alleles of most subjects accurately.

CDR3 length equals 16 residues. Trimming cost V 9 bases and J 6 bases; bases outside gene matches: 15. Germline V lookup: CDR1 LNHDA, CDR2 SQIVND (reference sequence). The PCR had 60 Vbeta and 13 Jbeta primers. The method was immunoSEQ multiplex PCR; TCRdb's version includes in-frame clones alone and lacks a portion of them. The profile covers 150,000 or so clones, with roughly 80% appearing a single time and about 1.6% taken by the ten largest. As concerns this clone: Its antigen remains unknown.

The TCR originated in a female donor in good health and CMV-seronegative. Sequenced input: PBMCs. The chain has TRBV19 and TRBJ2-2; 8 nucleotides line up with TRBD1. Here the CDR3 DNA reads TGTGCCAGCACCACAAGGGCAGGGGGCGATCCCGGGGAGCTGTTTTTT. Translation gives CASTTRAGGDPGELFF.